A selection of T cell receptor beta chains follows, all from one sample in a study of OX40 agonist ivuxolimab in advanced cancers. The method was immunoSEQ multiplex PCR; TCRdb's version includes in-frame clones alone and lacks a portion of them. The table includes approximately 130,000 clones, around nine tenths detected once. The specimen was CD4+ or CD8+ T cells sorted from blood, collected in a trial of the OX40 agonist ivuxolimab. The receptors here all came from an adult with an advanced solid tumor such as melanoma, head and neck, liver or kidney cancer. The CDR3 runs from the conserved cysteine through the conserved F or W. The D gene is left open where the match is weak. Rows may omit the clone size; those that give it use once, few, many or a size class.

CDR3 length,J gene,D gene,V gene,clone size,CDR3 DNA,CDR3 protein
16,TRBJ1-1,-,TRBV29-1,once,TGCAGCGTTGAAGGTTCCGGGCAGTTGATGGACACTGAAGCTTTCTTT,CSVEGSGQLMDTEAFF
14,TRBJ2-7,-,TRBV19,-,TGTGCCAGTAGTACACGGACACCAACCTACGAGCAGTACTTC,CASSTRTPTYEQYF
15,TRBJ1-2,TRBD1,TRBV7-2,-,TGTGCCAGCAGCCGCGACAGGGGGGTCAACTATGGCTACACCTTC,CASSRDRGVNYGYTF
19,TRBJ2-7,TRBD2,TRBV15,-,TGTGCCACCAGCAGAGATTTAACTAGCGGGAGTCGTTGGGCCTACGAGCAGTACTTC,CATSRDLTSGSRWAYEQYF
16,TRBJ2-7,TRBD1,TRBV19,-,TGTGCCAGTAGTGAACCGGGACAGGGGGCCTCCAGCGAGCAGTACTTC,CASSEPGQGASSEQYF
12,TRBJ2-7,TRBD1,TRBV7-9,-,TGTGCCAGCAGCCCCCGGGACAGGGGACAGTACTTC,CASSPRDRGQYF
15,TRBJ1-3,TRBD1,TRBV7-9,-,TGTGCCAGCAGCCCCGGGACAGTCTCTGGAAACACCATATATTTT,CASSPGTVSGNTIYF
15,TRBJ1-2,-,TRBV28,-,TGTGCCAGCAGTTTATTCGGGGGCGGAAACTATGGCTACACCTTC,CASSLFGGGNYGYTF
14,TRBJ1-2,-,TRBV6-5,-,TGTGCCAGCAGTTACTCGGGGGAAGGCTATGGCTACACCTTC,CASSYSGEGYGYTF
14,TRBJ2-7,-,TRBV5-4,few,TGTGCCAGCAGCGGACGGGATTCCACCTACGAGCAGTACTTC,CASSGRDSTYEQYF
15,TRBJ2-3,-,TRBV10-1,-,TGCGCCAGCAGTGAGTCAAAGGGATTTCCAGATACGCAGTATTTT,CASSESKGFPDTQYF
16,TRBJ2-5,TRBD2,TRBV7-2,-,TGTGCCAGCAGCTTAAGGATAGCGGGAGGGCAAGAGACCCAGTACTTC,CASSLRIAGGQETQYF
11,TRBJ1-1,-,TRBV27,-,TGTGCCAGCAGTGGTAACACTGAAGCTTTCTTT,CASSGNTEAFF
14,TRBJ1-1,TRBD1,TRBV9,-,TGTGCCAGCAGCGCCCAAACAGGGGGGACTGAAGCTTTCTTT,CASSAQTGGTEAFF
16,TRBJ1-2,TRBD1,TRBV6-6,-,TGTGCCAGCAGTACCAATCCGACAGGGTCGAACTATGGCTACACCTTC,CASSTNPTGSNYGYTF
17,TRBJ2-3,TRBD2,TRBV19,once,TGTGCCAGTAGTATCCCTAGCGGACAATCTAGCACAGATACGCAGTATTTT,CASSIPSGQSSTDTQYF
15,TRBJ2-1,-,TRBV27,-,TGTGCCAGCAGTTTCGGCGGGTCGGTGGGAAATGAGCAGTTCTTC,CASSFGGSVGNEQFF
14,TRBJ2-2,TRBD2,TRBV29-1,-,TGCAGCGTTGGTCGGGGGGAGAACACCGGGGAGCTGTTTTTT,CSVGRGENTGELFF
15,TRBJ2-4,-,TRBV6-5,-,TGTGCCAGCAGTTACTCAAGGGGCGCGGGTCTCATTCAGTACTTC,CASSYSRGAGLIQYF
14,TRBJ2-6,-,TRBV27,-,TGTGCCAGCAAACCCGGGTCCTTGGCCAACGTCCTGACTTTC,CASKPGSLANVLTF
13,TRBJ1-2,TRBD1,TRBV28,-,TGTGCCATACCCGACAGGGGAAACTATGGCTACACCTTC,CAIPDRGNYGYTF
15,TRBJ2-7,TRBD1,TRBV19,-,TGTGCCAGTAGTCCCCCGGACAGGGATAACCACGAGCAGTACTTC,CASSPPDRDNHEQYF
12,TRBJ2-7,-,TRBV28,-,TGTGCCAGCACGCCAGGGGTTCACGAGCAGTACTTC,CASTPGVHEQYF
15,TRBJ2-7,-,TRBV7-3,-,TGTGCCAGCAGTCGCCTTCCGGGGAAGACCTACGAGCAGTACTTC,CASSRLPGKTYEQYF
17,TRBJ2-3,-,TRBV5-6,-,TGTGCCAGCAGCTTAAACAACCGACAGTCTAGCACAGATACGCAGTATTTT,CASSLNNRQSSTDTQYF
16,TRBJ2-7,TRBD2,TRBV5-6,once,TGTGCCAGCAGCCTAGAGGGACTAGCGGGAGGGTACGAGCAGTACTTC,CASSLEGLAGGYEQYF
15,TRBJ2-3,TRBD1,TRBV7-9,once,TGTGCCAGCAGCTTAATGGGGACAGGCACAGATACGCAGTATTTT,CASSLMGTGTDTQYF
13,TRBJ2-7,-,TRBV27,-,TGTGCCAGCAGTTTATTCGAGTACTCCGAGCAGTACTTC,CASSLFEYSEQYF
15,TRBJ2-1,TRBD2,TRBV27,-,TGTGCCAGCAGTCATTGGACTAGCGGGACAGGTGAGCAGTTCTTC,CASSHWTSGTGEQFF
15,TRBJ2-2,TRBD1,TRBV19,-,TGTGCCAGTACAAGGACAGGGGGGAACACCGGGGAGCTGTTTTTT,CASTRTGGNTGELFF
16,TRBJ1-5,-,TRBV11-2,once,TGTGCCAGCAGCTTAGTTACAGGGAATAGCAATCAGCCCCAGCATTTT,CASSLVTGNSNQPQHF
14,TRBJ1-1,-,TRBV7-3,-,TGTGCCAGCAGCTCACAGGGACGGAACACTGAAGCTTTCTTT,CASSSQGRNTEAFF
15,TRBJ1-2,-,TRBV6-5,-,TGTGCCAGCAGTTACTCCGAGGGGGACAACTATGGCTACACCTTC,CASSYSEGDNYGYTF
14,TRBJ1-2,-,TRBV7-9,few,TGTGCCAGCAGCTTAGCAAGGCTCCTGGGTGGCTACACCTTC,CASSLARLLGGYTF
14,TRBJ2-3,TRBD2,TRBV5-1,-,TGCGCCAGCAGCTTGACTAGCGAGGCAGATACGCAGTATTTT,CASSLTSEADTQYF
17,TRBJ2-1,TRBD2,TRBV13,once,TGTGCCAGCAGCTTAGGACTAGCGGGAGAGAGTTACAATGAGCAGTTCTTC,CASSLGLAGESYNEQFF
17,TRBJ2-7,-,TRBV28,-,TGTGCCAGCAGCTCACTGGGTGGGGGGACGAGCTCCTACGAGCAGTACTTC,CASSSLGGGTSSYEQYF
15,TRBJ2-6,-,TRBV28,-,TGTGCCAGCAGCAGCGGTTCGACTGGGGCCAACGTCCTGACTTTC,CASSSGSTGANVLTF
14,TRBJ2-1,-,TRBV19,-,TGTGCCAGTACCTTACGGGGAGCGAACAATGAGCAGTTCTTC,CASTLRGANNEQFF
15,TRBJ1-1,-,TRBV2,-,TGTGCCAGCAGGGAAAACACAGGAGAGAACACTGAAGCTTTCTTT,CASRENTGENTEAFF
17,TRBJ1-4,-,TRBV14,-,TGTGCCAGCAGCCAGGGACTTGACAGGCGTTATAATGAAAAACTGTTTTTT,CASSQGLDRRYNEKLFF
17,TRBJ2-2,TRBD2,TRBV7-6,once,TGTGCCAGCAGCTTAGAGGTGGCGGGAGGGCCGTCCGGGGAGCTGTTTTTT,CASSLEVAGGPSGELFF
16,TRBJ2-5,TRBD2,TRBV27,-,TGTGCCAGCAGTTTGAGCGGGAGGGCCGTGGATGAGACCCAGTACTTC,CASSLSGRAVDETQYF
12,TRBJ2-5,-,TRBV29-1,-,TGCAGCGTTGTGGGTGGGGAAGAGACCCAGTACTTC,CSVVGGEETQYF
13,TRBJ1-1,-,TRBV29-1,-,TGCAGCGTTGTCGGCTACATGAACACTGAAGCTTTCTTT,CSVVGYMNTEAFF
15,TRBJ1-5,-,TRBV5-8,-,TGTGCCAGCAGCCTGGGGACTGGACACGATCAGCCCCAGCATTTT,CASSLGTGHDQPQHF
15,TRBJ2-4,-,TRBV19,-,TGTGCCAGTATCCAGACAGGCGGGGGCAAAAACATTCAGTACTTC,CASIQTGGGKNIQYF
14,TRBJ1-4,-,TRBV19,-,TGTGCCAGTAGTAACAGGGTGCCTAATGAAAAACTGTTTTTT,CASSNRVPNEKLFF